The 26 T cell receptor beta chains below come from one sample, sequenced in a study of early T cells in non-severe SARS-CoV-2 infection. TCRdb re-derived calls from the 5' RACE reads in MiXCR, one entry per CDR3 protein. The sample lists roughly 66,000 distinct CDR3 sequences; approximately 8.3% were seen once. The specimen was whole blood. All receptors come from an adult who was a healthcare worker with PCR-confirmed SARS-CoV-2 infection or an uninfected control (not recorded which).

The CDR3 region is CSANDRGRTDTQYF. The CDR3 bases are TGCAGTGCTAACGACAGGGGGCGGACAGATACGCAGTATTTT. The V and J genes are TRBV20-1 and TRBJ2-3, with TRBD1 identical over 10 bases. CDR1 and CDR2 from the germline V gene are DFQATT and SNEGSKA (reference sequence). Trimming removed 4 bases from V and 3 bases from J; junction bases left unmatched: 4. The CDR3 length is 14 residues.

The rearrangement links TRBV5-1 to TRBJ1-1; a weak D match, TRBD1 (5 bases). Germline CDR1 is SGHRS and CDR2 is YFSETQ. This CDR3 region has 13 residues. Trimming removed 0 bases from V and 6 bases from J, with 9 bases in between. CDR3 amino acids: CASSLGGGAEAFF. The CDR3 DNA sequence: TGCGCCAGCAGCTTGGGAGGAGGGGCTGAAGCTTTCTTT.

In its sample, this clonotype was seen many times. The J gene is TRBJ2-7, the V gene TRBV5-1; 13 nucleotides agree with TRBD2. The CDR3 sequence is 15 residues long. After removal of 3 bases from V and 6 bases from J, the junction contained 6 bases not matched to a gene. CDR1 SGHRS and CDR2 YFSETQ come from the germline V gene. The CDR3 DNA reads TGCGCCAGCAGCTCACCCGGGACTAGCGGGACCGAGCAGTACTTC. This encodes CASSSPGTSGTEQYF. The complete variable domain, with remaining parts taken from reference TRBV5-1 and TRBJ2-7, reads KAGVTQTPRYLIKTRGQQVTLSCSPISGHRSVSWYQQTPGQGLQFLFEYFSETQRNKGNFPGRFSGRQFSNSRSEMNVSTLELGDSALYLCASSSPGTSGTEQYFGPGTRLTVT.

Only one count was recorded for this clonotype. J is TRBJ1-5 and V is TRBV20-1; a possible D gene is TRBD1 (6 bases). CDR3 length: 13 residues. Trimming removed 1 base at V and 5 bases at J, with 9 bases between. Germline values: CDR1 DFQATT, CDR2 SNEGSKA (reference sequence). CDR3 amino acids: CSARGGLYQPQHF. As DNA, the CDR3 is TGCAGTGCTAGAGGGGGGCTTTATCAGCCCCAGCATTTT.

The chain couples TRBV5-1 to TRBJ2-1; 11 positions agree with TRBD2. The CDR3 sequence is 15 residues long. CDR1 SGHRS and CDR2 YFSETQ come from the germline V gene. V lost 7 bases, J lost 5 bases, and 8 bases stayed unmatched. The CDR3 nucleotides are TGCGCCAGCCAAATCGAACTAGCGGGAGACAATGAGCAGTTCTTC. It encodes CASQIELAGDNEQFF.

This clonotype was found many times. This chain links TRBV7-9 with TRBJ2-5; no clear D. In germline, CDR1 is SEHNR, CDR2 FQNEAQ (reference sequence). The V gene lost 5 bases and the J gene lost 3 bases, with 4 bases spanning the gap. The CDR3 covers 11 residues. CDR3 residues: CASSLKETQYF. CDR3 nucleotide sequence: TGTGCCAGCAGCCTTAAAGAGACCCAGTACTTC.

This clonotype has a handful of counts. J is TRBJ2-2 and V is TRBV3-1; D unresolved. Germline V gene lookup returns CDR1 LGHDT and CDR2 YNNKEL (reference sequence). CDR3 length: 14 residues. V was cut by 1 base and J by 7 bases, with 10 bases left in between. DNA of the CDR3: TGTGCCAGCAGCCAAGGGTGGCGGAGCGGGGAGCTGTTTTTT. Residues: CASSQGWRSGELFF.

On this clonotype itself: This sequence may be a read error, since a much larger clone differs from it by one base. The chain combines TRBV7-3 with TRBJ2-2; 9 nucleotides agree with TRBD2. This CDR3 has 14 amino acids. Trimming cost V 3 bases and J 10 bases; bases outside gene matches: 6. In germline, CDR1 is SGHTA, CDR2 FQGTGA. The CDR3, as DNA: TGTGCCAGCAGCTTTGGACTAGCGAACGAGGAGCTGTTTTTT. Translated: CASSFGLANEELFF.

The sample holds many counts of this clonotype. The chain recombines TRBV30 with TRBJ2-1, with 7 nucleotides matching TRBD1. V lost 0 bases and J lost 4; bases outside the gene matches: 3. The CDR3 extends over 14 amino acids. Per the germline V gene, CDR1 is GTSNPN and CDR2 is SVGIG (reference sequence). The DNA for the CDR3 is TGTGCCTGGAGTGTGCGGACAGGTTACAATGAGCAGTTCTTC. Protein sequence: CAWSVRTGYNEQFF.

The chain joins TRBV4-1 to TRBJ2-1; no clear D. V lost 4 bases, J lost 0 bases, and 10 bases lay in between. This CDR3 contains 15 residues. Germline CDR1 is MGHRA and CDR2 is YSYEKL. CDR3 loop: CASSPRKSSYNEQFF. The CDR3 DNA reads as TGCGCCAGCAGCCCCAGGAAGAGCTCCTACAATGAGCAGTTCTTC.

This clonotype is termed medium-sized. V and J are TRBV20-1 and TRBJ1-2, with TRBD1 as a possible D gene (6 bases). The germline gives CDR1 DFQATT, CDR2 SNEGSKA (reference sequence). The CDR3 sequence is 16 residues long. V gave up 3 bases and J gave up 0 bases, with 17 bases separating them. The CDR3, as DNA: TGCAGTGCTAGCCCCAACAACAGGGAAGCTAACTATGGCTACACCTTC. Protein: CSASPNNREANYGYTF.

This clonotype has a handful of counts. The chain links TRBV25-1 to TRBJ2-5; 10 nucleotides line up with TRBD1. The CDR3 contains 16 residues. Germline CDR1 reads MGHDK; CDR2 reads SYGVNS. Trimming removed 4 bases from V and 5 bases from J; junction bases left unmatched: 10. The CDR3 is CASSGGQGIKRETQYF. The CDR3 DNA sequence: TGTGCCAGCAGTGGGGGACAGGGGATTAAGAGGGAGACCCAGTACTTC.

The CDR3 loop reads CSASVGVNTGELFF. CDR3 in DNA: TGCAGCGCCTCAGTGGGCGTAAACACCGGGGAGCTGTTTTTT. The V and J genes are TRBV29-1 and TRBJ2-2; no clear D gene. V lost 7 bases to trimming and J lost 2 bases, with 14 bases between them. This CDR3 region has 14 residues. CDR1 is SQVTM and CDR2 is ANQGSEA in the germline V gene.

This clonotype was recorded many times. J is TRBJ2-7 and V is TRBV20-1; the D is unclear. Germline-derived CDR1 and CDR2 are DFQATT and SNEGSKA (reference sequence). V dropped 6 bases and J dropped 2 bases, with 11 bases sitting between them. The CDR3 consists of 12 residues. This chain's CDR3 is CSAQPDAYEQYF. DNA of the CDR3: TGCAGTGCCCAACCGGACGCCTACGAGCAGTACTTC.

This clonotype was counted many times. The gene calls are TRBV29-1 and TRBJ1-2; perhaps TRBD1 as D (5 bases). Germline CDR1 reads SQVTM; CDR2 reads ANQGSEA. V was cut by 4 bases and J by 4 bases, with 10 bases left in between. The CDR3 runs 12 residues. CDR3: CSVVAGFYGYTF. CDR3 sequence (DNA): TGCAGCGTTGTAGCAGGGTTCTATGGCTACACCTTC.

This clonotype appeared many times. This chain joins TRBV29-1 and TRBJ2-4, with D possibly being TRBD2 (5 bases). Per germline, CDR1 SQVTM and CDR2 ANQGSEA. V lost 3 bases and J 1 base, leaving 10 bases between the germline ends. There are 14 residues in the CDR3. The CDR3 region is CSVDDGMAKNIQYF. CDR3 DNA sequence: TGCAGCGTTGACGACGGGATGGCCAAAAACATTCAGTACTTC.

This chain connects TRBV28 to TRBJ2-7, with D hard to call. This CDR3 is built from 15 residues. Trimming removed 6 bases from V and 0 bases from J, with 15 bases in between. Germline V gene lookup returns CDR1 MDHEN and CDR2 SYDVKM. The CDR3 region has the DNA TGTGCCAGCAGGCTCCCTTCGGGCAGCTCCTACGAGCAGTACTTC. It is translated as CASRLPSGSSYEQYF.

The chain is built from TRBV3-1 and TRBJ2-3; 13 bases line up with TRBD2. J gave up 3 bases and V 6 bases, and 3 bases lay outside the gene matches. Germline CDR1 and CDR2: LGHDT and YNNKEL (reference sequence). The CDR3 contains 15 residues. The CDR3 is CASSLLAGGTDTQYF. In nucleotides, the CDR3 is TGTGCCAGCAGTCTACTAGCGGGAGGGACAGATACGCAGTATTTT.

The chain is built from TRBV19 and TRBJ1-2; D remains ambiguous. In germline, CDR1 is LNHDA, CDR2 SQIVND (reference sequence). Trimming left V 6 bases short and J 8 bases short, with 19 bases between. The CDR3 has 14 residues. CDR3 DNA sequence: TGTGCCAGTAGAGGACTTGACGGACCTAGGGGCTACACCTTC. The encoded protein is CASRGLDGPRGYTF.

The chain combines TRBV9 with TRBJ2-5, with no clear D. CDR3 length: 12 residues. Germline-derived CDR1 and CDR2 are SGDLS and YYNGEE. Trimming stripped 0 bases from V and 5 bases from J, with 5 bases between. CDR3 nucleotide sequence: TGTGCCAGCAGCGTAGCTGGCGAGACCCAGTACTTC. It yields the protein CASSVAGETQYF. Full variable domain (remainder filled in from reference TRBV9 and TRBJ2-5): DSGVTQTPKHLITATGQRVTLRCSPRSGDLSVYWYQQSLDQGLQFLIQYYNGEERAKGNILERFSAQQFPDLHSELNLSSLELGDSALYFCASSVAGETQYFGPGTRLLVL.

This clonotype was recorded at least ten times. The CDR3 DNA reads TGTGCCAGCAGCAGTAACAGCTGGAATGAGCAGTTCTTC. Its translation: CASSSNSWNEQFF. The chain uses TRBV7-9 and TRBJ2-1; D gene uncertain. In germline, CDR1 is SEHNR, CDR2 FQNEAQ (reference sequence). The V end lost 5 bases, the J end lost 7 bases, and 12 bases lay between the germline ends. CDR3 length equals 13 residues.

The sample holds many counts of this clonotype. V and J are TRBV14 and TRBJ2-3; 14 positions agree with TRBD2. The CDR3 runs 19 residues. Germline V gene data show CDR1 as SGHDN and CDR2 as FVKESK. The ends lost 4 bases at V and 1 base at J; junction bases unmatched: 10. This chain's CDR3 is CASSRGTSGSSGGTDTQYF. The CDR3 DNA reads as TGTGCCAGCAGCCGCGGGACTAGCGGGAGTTCTGGCGGCACAGATACGCAGTATTTT.

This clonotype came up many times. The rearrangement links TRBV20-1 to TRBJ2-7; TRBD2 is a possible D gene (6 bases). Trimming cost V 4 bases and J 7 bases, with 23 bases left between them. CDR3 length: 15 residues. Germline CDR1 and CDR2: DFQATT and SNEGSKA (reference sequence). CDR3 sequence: CSATWTGEALGEQYF. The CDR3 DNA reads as TGCAGTGCTACCTGGACCGGGGAGGCACTTGGGGAGCAGTACTTC.

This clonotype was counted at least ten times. Written as DNA, the CDR3 is TGTGCCACCCGGATCAGGACAGACCTCACAGATACGCAGTATTTT. Protein: CATRIRTDLTDTQYF. The V gene is TRBV2, the J gene TRBJ2-3; tentative D call: TRBD1 (6 bases). The V end lost 10 bases, the J end lost 2 bases, and 19 bases lay between the germline ends. This CDR3 has 15 amino acids. Germline loops: CDR1 SNHLY, CDR2 FYNNEI.

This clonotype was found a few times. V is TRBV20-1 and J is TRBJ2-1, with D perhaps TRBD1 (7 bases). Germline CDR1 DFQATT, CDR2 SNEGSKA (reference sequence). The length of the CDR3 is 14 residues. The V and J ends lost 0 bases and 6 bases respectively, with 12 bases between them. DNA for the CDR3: TGCAGTGCTAGAGAGGAGGGGGCCTCCAATGAGCAGTTCTTC. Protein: CSAREEGASNEQFF.

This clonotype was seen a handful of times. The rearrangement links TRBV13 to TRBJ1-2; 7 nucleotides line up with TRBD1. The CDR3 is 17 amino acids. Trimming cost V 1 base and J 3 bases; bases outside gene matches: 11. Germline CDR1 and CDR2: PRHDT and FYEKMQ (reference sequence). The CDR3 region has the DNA TGTGCCAGCAGCTTAGCCCTTAACAGGGGTAGGGACTATGGCTACACCTTC. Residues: CASSLALNRGRDYGYTF.